Below are 9 T cell receptor beta chains sequenced from a single sample in a study of neurological immune-mediated disorders. TCRdb reanalysed the 5' RACE reads using MiXCR and keeps one entry per CDR3 protein. The sample records 40,000 to 55,000 distinct CDR3 sequences, around 2.9% being singletons. The sequencing sample was made of PBMCs. The receptors here all came from a woman aged 50 to 60 with multiple sclerosis.

In this sample, this clonotype turned up many times. CDR3 amino acids: CASSLRVGGYTF. Written as DNA, the CDR3 is TGTGCCAGCAGCTTAAGAGTTGGCGGCTACACCTTC. The V gene is TRBV7-8, the J gene TRBJ1-2; D unresolved. Trimming shortened V by 2 bases and J by 8 bases, and 9 bases separated the two germline ends. The CDR3 is made up of 12 amino acids. The germline V gene encodes CDR1 SGHVS and CDR2 FQNEAQ.

This clonotype was seen repeatedly, ten times or more. The chain carries TRBV20-1 and TRBJ2-3; possibly TRBD1 or TRBD2 for D (6 bases each). Per germline, CDR1 DFQATT and CDR2 SNEGSKA (reference sequence). The CDR3 length is 14 residues. V dropped 6 bases and J dropped 1 base, with 14 bases sitting between them. This CDR3 reads CSAGEGGGTDTQYF. CDR3 coding DNA: TGCAGTGCGGGCGAGGGGGGCGGCACAGATACGCAGTATTTT.

Many counts were recorded for this clonotype. J is TRBJ2-1 and V is TRBV20-1; 7 positions agree with TRBD2. V shed 3 bases, J shed 1 base, and the junction held 0 bases outside the gene matches. This CDR3 region has 13 residues. Germline CDR1 reads DFQATT; CDR2 reads SNEGSKA (reference sequence). In DNA, the CDR3 is TGCAGTGCTAGCGGGAGGTCCTACAATGAGCAGTTCTTC. Its translation: CSASGRSYNEQFF.

This clonotype was detected many times. The chain is built from TRBV7-8 and TRBJ2-1, with a tentative D call TRBD2 (7 bases). Germline V gene sequence: CDR1 SGHVS, CDR2 FQNEAQ. This CDR3 is 16 amino acids long. V lost 5 bases, J lost 7 bases, and 21 bases lay in between. The CDR3 DNA sequence: TGTGCCAGCAGCCCGTGGCGGGGGCGTGCTGGGAATGAGCAGTTCTTC. This codes for CASSPWRGRAGNEQFF.

Many counts were recorded for this clonotype. The chain joins TRBV12-3 or TRBV12-4 to TRBJ2-3; D gene ambiguous. This CDR3 comprises 14 residues. V lost 5 bases, J lost 0 bases, and 9 bases lay in between. CDR3 sequence reads: CASSPPSSTDTQYF. CDR3 bases: TGTGCCAGCAGTCCCCCTTCTAGCACAGATACGCAGTATTTT.

With regard to this clonotype: A much larger clone is a single base away; this may be a read error. The V call is TRBV28, the J call TRBJ1-2; 7 nucleotides match TRBD1. Germline-derived CDR1 and CDR2 are MDHEN and SYDVKM. The CDR3 extends over 15 amino acids. Losses at the gene ends were 9 bases for V and 2 bases for J; bases not matched to a gene: 12. The CDR3 spells CARSSAGGGNYGYTF. CDR3 DNA: TGTGCCAGAAGCAGTGCAGGGGGGGGAAACTATGGCTACACCTTC.

The V and J genes are TRBV27 and TRBJ1-5, with 8 bases aligning to TRBD1. Per the germline V gene, CDR1 is MNHEY and CDR2 is SMNVEV (reference sequence). Losses at the gene ends were 3 bases for V and 2 bases for J; bases not matched to a gene: 9. This CDR3 is 17 amino acids long. The CDR3 DNA sequence: TGTGCCAGCAGTTTCAAATCGGACAGGGTGGGCAATCAGCCCCAGCATTTT. Its translation: CASSFKSDRVGNQPQHF.

Ten or more counts support this clonotype. The CDR3 is CASRKLSYNEQFF. The CDR3 nucleotides are TGTGCCAGCCGCAAGCTCTCCTACAATGAGCAGTTCTTC. The chain links TRBV12-3 or TRBV12-4 to TRBJ2-1; D is undetermined. The ends were cut back, 8 bases at V and 0 bases at J, with 8 bases in the middle. The CDR3 loop spans 13 amino acids.

The sample holds many counts of this clonotype. This chain uses TRBV12-3 or TRBV12-4 with TRBJ2-5; 8 positions match TRBD1. The CDR3 runs to 16 residues. The junction had 10 bases not matched to a gene; V was cut back by 5 bases and J by 2 bases. CDR3 region: CASSPPSHRGQETQYF. In nucleotides, the CDR3 is TGTGCCAGCAGTCCCCCCAGTCACAGGGGGCAAGAGACCCAGTACTTC.